Below, one T cell receptor beta chain is given with its context. Its antigen is undetermined. This CDR3 has 13 residues. V gave up 5 bases and J gave up 3 bases, with 11 bases separating them. In germline, CDR1 is SGHNT, CDR2 YENEEA. The source of the sample is a study of shared clonotypes between healthy human individuals. Broader study findings: A handful of donors shared about 5% of their naive CD4 clonotypes.

Naive CD8 cells comprised CD45RO-negative, CCR7-positively selected cells, excluding terminally differentiated effector memory CD45RA+ cells. How the authors handled the data: ImmunoSEQ supplied junction-only sequences lacking quality scores, so filtering was different. TCRdb's copy holds only in-frame clones and misses some; the assay was immunoSEQ multiplex PCR. The V and J calls and clone size were taken over from that table, and D and trimming were inferred from the DNA. The sample consists of about 2.1 million clones, around 95% of them appearing once. The V and J genes are TRBV11-3 and TRBJ2-7, with a possible D match to TRBD2 (6 bases). The source of this sequence is a man aged 18-30 years in good health. Some clones in this sample may be carry-over from other donors' samples. Sample: naive CD8+ T cells from PBMCs. CDR3 in DNA: TGTGCCAGCAGCAGGGGACTCGACTACGAGCAGTACTTC. This sequence encodes CASSRGLDYEQYF. Looking up the rest from reference TRBV11-3 and TRBJ2-7 gives the full variable domain: EAGVVQSPRYKIIEKKQPVAFWCNPISGHNTLYWYLQNLGQGPELLIRYENEEAVDDSQLPKDRFSAERLKGVDSTLKIQPAELGDSAVYLCASSRGLDYEQYFGPGTRLTVT.